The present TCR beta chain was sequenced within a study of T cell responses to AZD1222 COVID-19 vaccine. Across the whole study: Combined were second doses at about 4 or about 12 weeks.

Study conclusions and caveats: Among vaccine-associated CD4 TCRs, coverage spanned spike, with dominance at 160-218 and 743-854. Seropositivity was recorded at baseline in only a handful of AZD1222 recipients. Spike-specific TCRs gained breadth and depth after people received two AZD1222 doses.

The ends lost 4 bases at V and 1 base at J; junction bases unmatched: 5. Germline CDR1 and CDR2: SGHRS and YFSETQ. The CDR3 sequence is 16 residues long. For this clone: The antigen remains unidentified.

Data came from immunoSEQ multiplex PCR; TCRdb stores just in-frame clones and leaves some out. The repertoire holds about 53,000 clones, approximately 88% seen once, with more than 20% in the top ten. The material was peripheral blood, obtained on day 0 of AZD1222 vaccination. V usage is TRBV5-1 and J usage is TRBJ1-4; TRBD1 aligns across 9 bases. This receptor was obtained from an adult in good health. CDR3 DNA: TGCGCCAGCAGCATTTCGACAGGGGGAACTAATGAAAAACTGTTTTTT. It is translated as CASSISTGGTNEKLFF.